The 7 T cell receptor beta chains in this list originate from one sample, sequenced in a study of CD8 T cells in Susac syndrome (dated by TCRdb to the late 2010s). The library was produced with the immunoSEQ multiplex PCR assay. RNA was extracted using the RNeasy kit, and roughly 0.5 to 1 microgram was reverse transcribed with random hexamers. The public reads were run again by TCRdb, first through fastp at Q25 and then through MiXCR, and only productive beta chains were kept. Entries that share a CDR3 protein sequence are merged under the most common genes and DNA. The sample includes 95,000 or so distinct CDR3 sequences, with 85% to 95% observed a single time. The ten largest clones represent around 0.31% of the sample. The sequenced material came from CD8+ T cells from PBMCs. These receptors were obtained from a human donor in good health.

The V call is TRBV3-1, the J call TRBJ2-7; maybe TRBD2 (5 bases). The CDR3 extends over 12 amino acids. Germline CDR1 reads LGHDT; CDR2 reads YNNKEL (reference sequence). V lost 8 bases and J 5 bases, leaving 13 bases between the germline ends. CDR3 sequence (DNA): TGTGCCAGCGGGGTGTCCGGGAACGAGCAGTACTTC. This translates into CASGVSGNEQYF.

The CDR3, as DNA: TGTGCCAGCAGCTTAGTGGGGAACTATGGCTACACCTTC. This codes for CASSLVGNYGYTF. The V and J genes are TRBV13 and TRBJ1-2; no clear D gene. With 1 base removed from V and 2 bases from J, the gap between germline ends came to 5 bases. Germline values: CDR1 PRHDT, CDR2 FYEKMQ (reference sequence). The CDR3 is 13 residues long.

The V gene is TRBV7-2, the J gene TRBJ2-1; TRBD2 matches 9 bases. V lost 2 bases to trimming and J lost 9 bases; unmatched junction nucleotides: 11. The CDR3 length is 16 residues. The germline gives CDR1 SGHTA, CDR2 FQGNSA. This CDR3 is CASSLTPGLAIREQFF. The DNA of the CDR3 is TGTGCCAGCAGCTTAACCCCGGGACTAGCCATTCGTGAGCAGTTCTTC.

V and J are TRBV30 and TRBJ2-3; 10 bases align to TRBD1. Germline V gene sequence: CDR1 GTSNPN, CDR2 SVGIG (reference sequence). CDR3 size: 15 residues. V dropped 3 bases and J dropped 5; count of bases not matched to a gene: 8. The CDR3, as DNA: TGTGCCTGGAGGGGAAGACAGGGGGCGGGAGATACGCAGTATTTT. Residues: CAWRGRQGAGDTQYF.

The genes are TRBV27 and TRBJ2-3, with D possibly being TRBD2 (5 bases). In germline, CDR1 is MNHEY, CDR2 SMNVEV (reference sequence). Trimming shortened V by 3 bases and J by 2 bases, and 9 bases separated the two germline ends. This CDR3 spans 14 amino acids. In DNA, the CDR3 is TGTGCCAGCAGTTTGATTGACTACACAGATACGCAGTATTTT. Residues: CASSLIDYTDTQYF.

CDR3 region: CASSTPVLAEQYF. Written as DNA, the CDR3 is TGTGCCAGTTCCACACCGGTTTTAGCCGAGCAGTACTTC. The rearrangement joins TRBV19 to TRBJ2-7; D ambiguous. The V gene lost 8 bases and the J gene lost 6 bases, with 17 bases spanning the gap. The germline V gene encodes CDR1 LNHDA and CDR2 SQIVND (reference sequence). This CDR3 region has 13 residues.

The chain carries TRBV6-2 or TRBV6-3 and TRBJ1-2, with D possibly being TRBD1 (6 bases). The germline V gene encodes CDR1 MNHEY and CDR2 SVGEGT. The CDR3 sequence is 13 residues long. The V gene lost 5 bases and the J gene lost 2 bases, with 9 bases spanning the gap. The chain's CDR3 is CASSTGQNYGYTF. The CDR3 DNA reads as TGTGCCAGCAGTACCGGACAGAACTATGGCTACACCTTC.